This record looks at one T cell receptor (beta chain) sequence and its context. The sample originates from a study of T cells in Graves' hyperthyroidism and ophthalmopathy. Trimming shortened V by 1 base and J by 6 bases, and 10 bases separated the two germline ends. This CDR3 spans 14 amino acids. CDR1 and CDR2 from the germline V gene are SEHNR and FQNEAQ (reference sequence). Regions amplified from RNA transcripts were the TCR beta CDR3 regions. The TCR CDR3 was amplified in a first-round RT-PCR using the HTBI primer set. One entry per CDR3 protein, called by TCRdb with MiXCR from the multiplex PCR reads. The table lists 750,000 to 950,000 distinct CDR3 sequences, about 38% of them singletons. Fresh 10 ml peripheral blood yielded PBMCs.

This chain links TRBV7-9 with TRBJ1-5; possibly TRBD1 for D (5 bases). This TCR was recovered from a young man with Graves' hyperthyroidism. The sequenced sample was blood. As DNA, the CDR3 is TGTGCCAGCAGCTTAGGATCAGGGAGTCAGCCCCAGCATTTT. Protein sequence: CASSLGSGSQPQHF.